The 12 T cell receptor beta chains below come from one sample, sequenced in a study of blood T cell repertoires in COVID-19. Some clones are missing from TCRdb's copy, which holds only in-frame ones; the method was immunoSEQ multiplex PCR. The data show over 150,000 clones, with less than 85% seen just once and under 8.5% held by the top ten. The sample comprised peripheral blood. These receptor sequences come from a human donor in a cohort sampled during active COVID-19.

The chain couples TRBV29-1 to TRBJ1-5, with 7 bases aligning to TRBD1. From germline, CDR1 is SQVTM and CDR2 ANQGSEA. This CDR3 comprises 13 residues. The V segment lost 5 bases and the J segment 4 bases; nucleotides outside the gene matches: 5. The CDR3 region is CSVRQGSNQPQHF. CDR3 in DNA: TGCAGCGTTAGACAGGGAAGTAATCAGCCCCAGCATTTT.

J is TRBJ1-6 and V is TRBV11-2, with TRBD1 identical over 9 bases. The V gene's germline CDR1 is SGHAT and CDR2 FQNNGV. Trimming removed 5 bases from V and 9 bases from J; junction bases left unmatched: 8. This CDR3 region has 15 residues. CDR3 sequence (DNA): TGTGCCAGCAGCCCAGAGGGGACAGGGATTTCACCCCTCCACTTT. It specifies CASSPEGTGISPLHF.

V usage is TRBV10-1 and J usage is TRBJ2-5; possible D gene TRBD1, 6 bases. This CDR3 is built from 13 residues. Germline V gene sequence: CDR1 WNHNN, CDR2 SYGVQD (reference sequence). The germline V and J ends were trimmed by 4 bases and 7 bases, with 13 bases remaining between them. CDR3 sequence: CASSVGLGGTQYF. CDR3 in DNA: TGCGCCAGCAGTGTGGGTTTAGGGGGGACCCAGTACTTC.

This clone showed up just once. Here the CDR3 reads CASSLGLNEKLFF. The CDR3, as DNA: TGTGCCAGCAGCCTCGGACTGAATGAAAAACTGTTTTTT. The rearrangement uses TRBV13 and TRBJ1-4; D gene uncertain. Trimming took off 5 bases at V and 5 bases at J, with 9 bases between the two ends. The CDR3 loop spans 13 amino acids. The germline CDR1 and CDR2 sequences are PRHDT and FYEKMQ (reference sequence). Full variable domain (outside the CDR3, taken from reference TRBV13 and TRBJ1-4): AAGVIQSPRHLIKEKRETATLKCYPIPRHDTVYWYQQGPGQDPQFLISFYEKMQSDKGSIPDRFSAQQFSDYHSELNMSSLELGDSALYFCASSLGLNEKLFFGSGTQLSVL.

V and J are TRBV13 and TRBJ1-4; no firm D call. Trimming removed 1 base at V and 2 bases at J, with 5 bases between. Looked up from germline, CDR1 is PRHDT and CDR2 is FYEKMQ (reference sequence). CDR3 length equals 14 residues. CDR3 bases: TGTGCCAGCAGCTTAGAGAGCACTAATGAAAAACTGTTTTTT. Its protein is CASSLESTNEKLFF.

The chain carries TRBV19 and TRBJ1-1; maybe TRBD1 (6 bases). Germline V gives CDR1 LNHDA, CDR2 SQIVND (reference sequence). CDR3 length equals 15 residues. V was cut by 2 bases and J by 3 bases, with 13 bases left in between. The CDR3 DNA follows: TGTGCCAGTAGTATAAATCCAGGGGCCGACACTGAAGCTTTCTTT. Residues: CASSINPGADTEAFF.

This sequence joins TRBV14 and TRBJ2-3; TRBD1 is a possible D gene (6 bases). This CDR3 contains 15 residues. Germline-derived CDR1 and CDR2 are SGHDN and FVKESK. Trimming shortened V by 4 bases and J by 2 bases, and 13 bases separated the two germline ends. CDR3 loop: CASSPRGYTTDTQYF. The CDR3 bases are TGTGCCAGCAGCCCCAGGGGATACACCACAGATACGCAGTATTTT.

The chain joins TRBV4-1 to TRBJ2-3; TRBD2 agrees at 7 bases. Germline V gene sequence: CDR1 MGHRA, CDR2 YSYEKL. The CDR3 length is 14 residues. V shed 0 bases and J 5 bases; nucleotides not matched to a gene: 2. In DNA, the CDR3 is TGCGCCAGCAGCCAAGACCGGGGGGAAGATACGCAGTATTTT. Its protein product is CASSQDRGEDTQYF.

This chain uses TRBV2 with TRBJ2-1; D gene uncertain. Trimming cost V 6 bases and J 2 bases, with 8 bases left between them. The length of the CDR3 is 13 residues. CDR1 and CDR2 from the germline V gene are SNHLY and FYNNEI. The CDR3 sequence is CASSGTAYNEQFF. CDR3 coding DNA: TGTGCCAGCAGCGGTACCGCCTACAATGAGCAGTTCTTC.

The chain employs TRBV5-1 and TRBJ2-7; the D gene is possibly TRBD1 (6 bases). The V gene lost 2 bases and the J gene lost 6 bases, with 6 bases spanning the gap. Germline values: CDR1 SGHRS, CDR2 YFSETQ. The CDR3 runs 11 residues. In nucleotides, the CDR3 is TGCGCCAGCAGCTTAGGGGGCGAGCAGTACTTC. Amino acids: CASSLGGEQYF. Full variable domain (rest looked up from reference TRBV5-1 and TRBJ2-7): KAGVTQTPRYLIKTRGQQVTLSCSPISGHRSVSWYQQTPGQGLQFLFEYFSETQRNKGNFPGRFSGRQFSNSRSEMNVSTLELGDSALYLCASSLGGEQYFGPGTRLTVT.

This chain connects TRBV2 to TRBJ2-3; TRBD2 matches 9 bases. The CDR3 has 15 residues. Germline lookup yields CDR1 SNHLY and CDR2 FYNNEI. Trimming took 6 bases from V and 1 from J; bases not matched to a gene: 5. DNA for the CDR3: TGTGCCAGCAGCCATAGCGGGGGACGCACAGATACGCAGTATTTT. This codes for CASSHSGGRTDTQYF.

The V gene is TRBV30, the J gene TRBJ1-2; D is possibly TRBD1 (6 bases). This CDR3 has 15 residues. With 5 bases removed from V and 4 bases from J, the gap between germline ends came to 20 bases. CDR1 and CDR2 from the germline V gene are GTSNPN and SVGIG (reference sequence). CDR3 DNA: TGTGCCTGGGGACAGTGGAGGGTCGGAGTCTATGGCTACACCTTC. It translates to CAWGQWRVGVYGYTF.